This entry lists 26 T cell receptor beta chains sequenced from one sample in a study of blood T cells in healthy people across ages. Then a second PCR, running roughly 7 to 12 cycles, was carried out with a sample-barcoded 5' primer and a J-beta primer mix. TCRdb recomputed calls from the 5' RACE reads with MiXCR, one row per CDR3 protein. The sample shows about 800,000 distinct CDR3 sequences, approximately 25% of them seen only once. Separately, the same data were catalogued under a study of T cells of mothers and their children.

The sequenced material came from blood. The source is a boy between 10 and 17 years old in good health.

This clonotype came up a few times. V and J are TRBV18 and TRBJ2-5; D uncertain. The germline gives CDR1 KGHSH, CDR2 LQKENI. Trimming shortened V by 1 base and J by 1 base, and 7 bases separated the two germline ends. This CDR3 spans 14 amino acids. In DNA, the CDR3 is TGTGCCAGCTCACCACTGGGCGCCCAAGAGACCCAGTACTTC. Translating gives CASSPLGAQETQYF.

This clonotype showed up just a few times. The chain carries TRBV16 and TRBJ2-1, with TRBD2 identical over 10 bases. Trimming at V came to 4 bases and at J to 6 bases, leaving 9 bases not matched to a gene. From germline, CDR1 is KGHSY and CDR2 FQNENV. The CDR3 consists of 16 residues. In DNA, the CDR3 is TGTGCCAGCAGCCGAAGTTGGGCTAGCGGGAGCAATGAGCAGTTCTTC. Protein sequence: CASSRSWASGSNEQFF.

This clonotype was found many times. The chain carries TRBV7-9 and TRBJ2-1; 7 bases map to TRBD1. This CDR3 region has 16 residues. Germline V gene sequence: CDR1 SEHNR, CDR2 FQNEAQ (reference sequence). The junction had 12 bases not matched to a gene; V was cut back by 7 bases and J by 3 bases. CDR3 sequence (DNA): TGTGCCAGCACCCCTTTAGAGACAGGGAACTACAATGAGCAGTTCTTC. Protein product: CASTPLETGNYNEQFF. Full variable domain (remainder filled in from reference TRBV7-9 and TRBJ2-1): DTGVSQNPRHKITKRGQNVTFRCDPISEHNRLYWYRQTLGQGPEFLTYFQNEAQLEKSRLLSDRFSAERPKGSFSTLEIQRTEQGDSAMYLCASTPLETGNYNEQFFGPGTRLTVL.

V gene TRBV29-1 combines with J gene TRBJ2-3, with D unclear. Per germline, CDR1 SQVTM and CDR2 ANQGSEA. This CDR3 is built from 12 residues. The germline V and J ends were trimmed by 4 bases and 2 bases, with 7 bases remaining between them. CDR3 nucleotide sequence: TGCAGCGTTGTTGTAATCACAGATACGCAGTATTTT. It is translated as CSVVVITDTQYF.

The chain carries TRBV20-1 and TRBJ2-7; TRBD2 might be the D (6 bases). Germline loops: CDR1 DFQATT, CDR2 SNEGSKA (reference sequence). V shed 0 bases and J shed 2 bases, with 14 bases lying between them. The CDR3 covers 15 residues. The CDR3 sequence: CSARDRKDYAYEQYF. Written as DNA, the CDR3 is TGCAGTGCTAGAGATAGGAAGGACTACGCCTACGAGCAGTACTTC.

The CDR3 loop is CASTHRNFGNTIYF. The CDR3 region has the DNA TGTGCCAGCACTCACAGGAATTTTGGAAACACCATATATTTT. The rearrangement uses TRBV6-1 and TRBJ1-3; D possibly corresponds to TRBD1 (5 bases). The CDR3 is made up of 14 amino acids. Deletions cut 7 bases from V and 3 bases from J, with 13 bases between. The V gene's germline CDR1 is MNHNS and CDR2 SASEGT.

The chain employs TRBV29-1 and TRBJ2-1; D may be TRBD1 or TRBD2 (6 bases each). With 3 bases removed from V and 7 bases from J, the gap between germline ends came to 16 bases. This CDR3 comprises 14 residues. Germline V gene sequence: CDR1 SQVTM, CDR2 ANQGSEA. The CDR3 region has the DNA TGCAGCGTTGAGGGCAGGGGCGCGGGGAATGAGCAGTTCTTC. It specifies CSVEGRGAGNEQFF.

This chain links TRBV29-1 with TRBJ1-2; D is ambiguous. The V and J ends lost 2 bases and 6 bases respectively, with 10 bases between them. Germline V CDR1 and CDR2: SQVTM, ANQGSEA. This CDR3 contains 12 residues. In nucleotides, the CDR3 is TGCAGCGTTGAATGGCAGGTTCATGGCTACACCTTC. This encodes CSVEWQVHGYTF.

This clonotype was observed a few times. The chain recombines TRBV28 with TRBJ2-1; D is possibly TRBD2 (6 bases). This CDR3 is built from 16 residues. Germline CDR1 reads MDHEN; CDR2 reads SYDVKM. V was pared by 4 bases and J by 8 bases, with 21 bases between. CDR3 in DNA: TGTGCCAGCAGTTCCCCTGCTAGCGTTCGGGTCTATGAGCAGTTCTTC. It translates to CASSSPASVRVYEQFF.

The chain is built from TRBV29-1 and TRBJ2-1, with 7 bases aligning to TRBD2. With V trimmed by 7 bases and J by 5 bases, 11 bases remained unmatched. This CDR3 is built from 14 residues. Germline lookup yields CDR1 SQVTM and CDR2 ANQGSEA. The CDR3 reads CSGGGPSPDNEQFF. The CDR3 nucleotides read TGCAGCGGGGGGGGTCCCTCTCCCGACAATGAGCAGTTCTTC.

This clonotype was counted many times. V gene TRBV21-1 combines with J gene TRBJ2-7. TRBV21-1 is a pseudogene locus. The CDR3 is made up of 12 amino acids. In DNA, the CDR3 is TGTGCCAGCAGCAATTCTTACTACGAGCAGTACTTC. Its translation: CASSNSYYEQYF.

The chain employs TRBV11-2 and TRBJ1-6, with TRBD1 matching over 9 bases. V dropped 2 bases and J dropped 7; count of bases not matched to a gene: 3. The CDR3 is 15 amino acids. CDR1 is SGHAT, CDR2 FQNNGV, per germline. CDR3 protein: CASSLSGTGNSPLHF. CDR3 DNA sequence: TGTGCCAGCAGCTTATCCGGGACAGGGAATTCACCCCTCCACTTT.

CDR3 DNA sequence: TGCGCCAGCAGCCCTCCGGACAGGGAGGCCTACGAGCAGTACTTC. Translating gives CASSPPDREAYEQYF. The chain joins TRBV5-1 to TRBJ2-5, with TRBD1 identical over 8 bases. The J call is doubtful: the DNA matches TRBJ2-7 better. Germline V gives CDR1 SGHRS, CDR2 YFSETQ. This CDR3 has 15 amino acids.

This clonotype has a handful of counts. The chain employs TRBV12-3 or TRBV12-4 and TRBJ2-2; D may be TRBD1 or TRBD2 (5 bases each). Trimming cost V 6 bases and J 4 bases, with 12 bases left between them. This CDR3 has 14 amino acids. CDR3 coding DNA: TGTGCCAGCAGGTTCTCGGGGCCCACCGGGGAGCTGTTTTTT. Its protein is CASRFSGPTGELFF.

This clonotype was found a few times. The rearrangement joins TRBV7-9 to TRBJ2-1; TRBD1 aligns across 7 bases. The CDR3 runs 17 residues. V dropped 0 bases and J dropped 1; count of bases not matched to a gene: 6. Germline assignment: CDR1 SEHNR and CDR2 FQNEAQ (reference sequence). The CDR3 DNA follows: TGTGCCAGCAGCTTAGCGAAAAAACAGGGGTCCTACAATGAGCAGTTCTTC. Protein: CASSLAKKQGSYNEQFF.

This sequence joins TRBV7-8 and TRBJ2-7, with unresolved D. With 0 bases removed from V and 7 bases from J, the gap between germline ends came to 7 bases. The germline gives CDR1 SGHVS, CDR2 FQNEAQ. The CDR3 loop spans 12 amino acids. CDR3: CASSLAIGEQYF. In DNA, the CDR3 is TGTGCCAGCAGCTTAGCGATCGGGGAGCAGTACTTC.

This clonotype has at least ten counts. The chain joins TRBV2 to TRBJ2-1; 7 bases map to TRBD2. Germline V gene data show CDR1 as SNHLY and CDR2 as FYNNEI. The CDR3 covers 15 residues. Trimming took 6 bases from V and 2 from J; bases not matched to a gene: 7. The CDR3 protein is CASREPSGAYNEQFF. DNA of the CDR3: TGTGCCAGCAGGGAACCCAGCGGGGCCTACAATGAGCAGTTCTTC.

This clonotype was recorded a few times. The chain employs TRBV6-6 and TRBJ1-1, with D unresolved. The CDR3 runs to 15 residues. The germline gives CDR1 MNHNY, CDR2 SVGAGI (reference sequence). The V end was cut by 0 bases, the J end by 5 bases, with 13 bases between. The CDR3 sequence is CASSYSRAPRTEAFF. CDR3 bases: TGTGCCAGCAGTTACTCAAGGGCCCCAAGGACTGAAGCTTTCTTT.

This clonotype appeared a few times. The chain carries TRBV4-3 and TRBJ1-1; D uncertain. The CDR3 extends over 14 amino acids. V dropped 4 bases and J dropped 1 base, with 10 bases sitting between them. Germline-derived CDR1 and CDR2 are LGHNA and YSLEER. The CDR3 spells CASSLGGWNTEAFF. The CDR3 nucleotides read TGCGCCAGCAGCCTTGGAGGGTGGAACACTGAAGCTTTCTTT.

This clonotype has just a few counts. This chain links TRBV5-1 with TRBJ1-6; TRBD1 aligns across 7 bases. CDR1 SGHRS and CDR2 YFSETQ come from the germline V gene. V dropped 3 bases and J dropped 14; count of bases not matched to a gene: 11. There are 14 residues in the CDR3. CDR3 sequence reads: CASSSGQSGSTLHF. CDR3 sequence (DNA): TGCGCCAGCAGCTCGGGACAGTCTGGCAGTACCCTCCACTTT.

This clonotype has only a few counts. This sequence may be a read error, since a much larger clone differs from it by one base. The V call is TRBV12-3 or TRBV12-4, the J call TRBJ2-1; D uncertain. This CDR3 spans 12 amino acids. With 4 bases removed from V and 6 bases from J, the gap between germline ends came to 7 bases. CDR3 coding DNA: TGTGCCAGCAGTTGGGGTAGCAATGAGCAGTTCTTC. Its protein is CASSWGSNEQFF.

This clonotype was observed a few times. CDR3 coding DNA: TGTGCCAGCAGCTCCAAGACAGGGTTGAACACTGAAGCTTTCTTT. Translation gives CASSSKTGLNTEAFF. The chain uses TRBV7-9 and TRBJ1-1; 7 bases are shared with TRBD1. The CDR3 runs to 15 residues. V was clipped by 4 bases and J by 0 bases; unmatched bases: 5. CDR1 and CDR2 from the germline V gene are SEHNR and FQNEAQ (reference sequence).

The chain is built from TRBV3-1 and TRBJ2-5; 7 bases fit TRBD2. J was trimmed by 1 base and V by 5 bases; bases with no gene match: 4. Germline CDR1 and CDR2: LGHDT and YNNKEL (reference sequence). The CDR3 length is 14 residues. The CDR3 reads CASSKGGSQETQYF. The CDR3 coding sequence is TGTGCCAGCAGCAAGGGCGGGAGCCAAGAGACCCAGTACTTC.

This clonotype appeared a few times. The chain uses TRBV11-2 and TRBJ2-6; D ambiguous. Trimming removed 7 bases from V and 3 bases from J, with 10 bases in between. The CDR3 length is 14 residues. Germline CDR1 and CDR2: SGHAT and FQNNGV. Here the CDR3 reads CASTERVGANVLTF. Here the CDR3 DNA reads TGTGCCAGCACTGAAAGGGTTGGGGCCAACGTCCTGACTTTC.

This clonotype was counted at least ten times. The gene calls are TRBV12-3 or TRBV12-4 and TRBJ1-2; TRBD1 might be the D (6 bases). Trimming took 3 bases from V and 5 from J, leaving 16 bases between them. This CDR3 comprises 15 residues. CDR3 residues: CASSFGWAQGYGYTF. Here the CDR3 DNA reads TGTGCCAGCAGTTTTGGCTGGGCACAGGGTTATGGCTACACCTTC.

The genes are TRBV4-3 and TRBJ2-7; 8 nucleotides agree with TRBD1. V gave up 3 bases and J gave up 2 bases; unmatched junction bases: 3. This CDR3 contains 14 residues. Germline V gives CDR1 LGHNA, CDR2 YSLEER. The CDR3 region is CASSHYRGAYEQYF. CDR3 sequence (DNA): TGCGCCAGCAGCCATTACAGGGGGGCCTACGAGCAGTACTTC.